This T cell receptor beta chain is drawn from a study of blood T cell repertoires in COVID-19. Study at large: Samples of COVID-19 (acute and convalescent) were obtained from the United States, Italy and Spain. Sources were T cells, B-cell-depleted T cells, or PBMCs; the material itself was cDNA or gDNA.

The CDR3 is 15 amino acids. The V segment lost 5 bases and the J segment 9 bases; nucleotides outside the gene matches: 12. In germline, CDR1 is SGHTA, CDR2 FQGNSA. During active infection, Seattle patients enrolled and were then monitored through disease. As originally analysed: From reference gene primer amplification, estimates of nucleated cell counts were derived. Here immunoSEQ multiplex PCR was the method, and the copy in TCRdb shows in-frame clones only, minus some. The D gene and trimming were derived from the DNA, and the V and J assignments and clone size from that table. In the table there are 150,000 to 200,000 clones, roughly three quarters of which are singletons.

The rearrangement joins TRBV7-2 to TRBJ1-5; 8 nucleotides align to TRBD1. Sequenced material: peripheral blood. This TCR was recovered from a woman in her forties with COVID-19, enrolled during active disease. CDR3 loop: CASSPGQVKGGPQHF. As DNA, the CDR3 is TGTGCCAGCAGCCCGGGACAGGTCAAAGGAGGGCCCCAGCATTTT.